This T cell receptor (beta chain) was captured in a study of blood T cell repertoires in COVID-19. In the original processing: Quantification of nucleated cells was approximated via reference gene primer amplification. The repertoire was sequenced with immunoSEQ multiplex PCR; TCRdb's copy has only in-frame clones and lacks some. The V and J calls and clone size are taken from that table; D and trimming were inferred from the DNA. This sample has some 70,000 clones, with roughly 91% found just once. There are 15 residues in the CDR3. V lost 4 bases to trimming and J lost 6 bases, with 14 bases between them. Germline CDR1 KGHDR, CDR2 SFDVKD.

This receptor was taken from a man aged 50 to 59 with active COVID-19. Sequenced: peripheral blood. J is TRBJ1-4 and V is TRBV24-1; maybe TRBD1 (6 bases). The CDR3 spells CATSDLTTGYEKLFF. CDR3 nucleotides: TGTGCCACCAGTGACCTGACGACAGGATATGAAAAACTGTTTTTT.